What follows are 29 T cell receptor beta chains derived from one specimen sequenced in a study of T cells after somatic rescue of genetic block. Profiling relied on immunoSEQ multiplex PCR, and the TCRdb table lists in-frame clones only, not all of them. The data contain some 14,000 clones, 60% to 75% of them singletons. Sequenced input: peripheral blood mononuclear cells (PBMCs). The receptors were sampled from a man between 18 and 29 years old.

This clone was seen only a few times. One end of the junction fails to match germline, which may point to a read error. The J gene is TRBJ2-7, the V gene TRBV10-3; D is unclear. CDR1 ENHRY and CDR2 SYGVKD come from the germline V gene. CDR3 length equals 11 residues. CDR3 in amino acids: CATSLNYEQYF. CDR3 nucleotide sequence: TGTGCCACCAGTCTTAACTACGAGCAGTACTTC.

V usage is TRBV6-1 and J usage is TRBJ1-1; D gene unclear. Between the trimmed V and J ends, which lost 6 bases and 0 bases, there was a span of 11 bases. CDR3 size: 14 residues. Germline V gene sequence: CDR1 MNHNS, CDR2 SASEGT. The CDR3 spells CASRSDYLNTEAFF. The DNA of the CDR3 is TGTGCCAGCAGATCGGACTATCTGAACACTGAAGCTTTCTTT.

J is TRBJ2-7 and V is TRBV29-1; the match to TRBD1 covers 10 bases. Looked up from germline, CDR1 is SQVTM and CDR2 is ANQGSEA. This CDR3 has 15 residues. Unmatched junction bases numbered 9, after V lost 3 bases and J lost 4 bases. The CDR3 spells CSVDGDRGPLYEQYF. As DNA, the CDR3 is TGCAGCGTTGATGGGGACAGGGGTCCCCTTTACGAGCAGTACTTC.

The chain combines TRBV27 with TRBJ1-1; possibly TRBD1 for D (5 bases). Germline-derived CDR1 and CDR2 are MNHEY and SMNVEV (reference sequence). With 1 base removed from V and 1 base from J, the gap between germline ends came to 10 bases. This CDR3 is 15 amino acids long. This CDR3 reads CASSLLRGQNTEAFF. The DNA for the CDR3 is TGTGCCAGCAGTTTATTAAGGGGCCAGAACACTGAAGCTTTCTTT.

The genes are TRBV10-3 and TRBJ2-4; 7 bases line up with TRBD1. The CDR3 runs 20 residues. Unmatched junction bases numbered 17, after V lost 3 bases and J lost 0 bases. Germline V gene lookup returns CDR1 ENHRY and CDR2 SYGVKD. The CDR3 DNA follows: TGTGCCATCAGTGACCCCCGGACAGGAGGAGGCTTGTTAGCCAAAAACATTCAGTACTTC. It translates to CAISDPRTGGGLLAKNIQYF.

CDR3 in amino acids: CAWSVRGQPQHF. DNA of the CDR3: TGTGCCTGGAGTGTACGAGGGCAGCCCCAGCATTTT. The chain links TRBV30 to TRBJ1-5; no definite D call. CDR3 length: 12 residues. The ends were cut back, 0 bases at V and 7 bases at J, with 7 bases in the middle. Germline V gene sequence: CDR1 GTSNPN, CDR2 SVGIG (reference sequence).

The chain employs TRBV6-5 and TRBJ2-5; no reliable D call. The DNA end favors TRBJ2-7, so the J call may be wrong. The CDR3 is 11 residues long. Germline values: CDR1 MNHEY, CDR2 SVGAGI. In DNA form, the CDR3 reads TGTGCCAGCAGTTCCCCTTACGAGCAGTACTTC. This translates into CASSSPYEQYF.

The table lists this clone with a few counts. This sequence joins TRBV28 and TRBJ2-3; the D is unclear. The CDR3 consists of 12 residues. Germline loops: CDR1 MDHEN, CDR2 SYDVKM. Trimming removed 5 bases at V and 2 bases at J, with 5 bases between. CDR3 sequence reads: CASSIPTDTQYF. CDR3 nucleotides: TGTGCCAGCAGTATTCCCACAGATACGCAGTATTTT.

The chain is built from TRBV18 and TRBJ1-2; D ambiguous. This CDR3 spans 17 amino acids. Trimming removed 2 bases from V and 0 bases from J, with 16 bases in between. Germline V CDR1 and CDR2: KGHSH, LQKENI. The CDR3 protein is CASSPAVGRLPNYGYTF. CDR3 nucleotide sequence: TGTGCCAGCTCACCAGCTGTTGGCAGGCTTCCTAACTATGGCTACACCTTC.

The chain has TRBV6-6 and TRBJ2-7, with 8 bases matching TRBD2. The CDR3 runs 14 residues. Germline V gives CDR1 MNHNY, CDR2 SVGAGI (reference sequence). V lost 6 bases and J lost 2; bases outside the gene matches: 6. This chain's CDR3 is CASSRLAGTYEQYF. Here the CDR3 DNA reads TGTGCCAGCAGCCGGCTAGCGGGCACCTACGAGCAGTACTTC.

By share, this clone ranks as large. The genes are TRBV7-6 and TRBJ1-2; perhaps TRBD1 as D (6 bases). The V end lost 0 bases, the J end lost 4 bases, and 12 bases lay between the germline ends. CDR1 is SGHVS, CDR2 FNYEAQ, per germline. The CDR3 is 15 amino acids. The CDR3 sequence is CASSLALGGTYGYTF. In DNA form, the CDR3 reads TGTGCCAGCAGCTTAGCTCTAGGGGGAACCTATGGCTACACCTTC.

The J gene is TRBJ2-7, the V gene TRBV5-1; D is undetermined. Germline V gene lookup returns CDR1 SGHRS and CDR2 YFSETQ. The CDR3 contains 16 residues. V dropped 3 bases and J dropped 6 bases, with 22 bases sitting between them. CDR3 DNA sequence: TGCGCCAGCAGCTGGGCCCCCCGGGCCACCTTGCCCGAGCAGTACTTC. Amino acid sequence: CASSWAPRATLPEQYF. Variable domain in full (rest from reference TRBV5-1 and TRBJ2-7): KAGVTQTPRYLIKTRGQQVTLSCSPISGHRSVSWYQQTPGQGLQFLFEYFSETQRNKGNFPGRFSGRQFSNSRSEMNVSTLELGDSALYLCASSWAPRATLPEQYFGPGTRLTVT.

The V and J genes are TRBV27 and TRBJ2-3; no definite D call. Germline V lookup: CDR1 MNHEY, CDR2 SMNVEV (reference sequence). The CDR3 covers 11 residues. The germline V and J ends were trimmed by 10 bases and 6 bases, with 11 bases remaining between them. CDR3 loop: CATCPWDTQYF. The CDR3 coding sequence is TGTGCCACCTGCCCGTGGGATACGCAGTATTTT.

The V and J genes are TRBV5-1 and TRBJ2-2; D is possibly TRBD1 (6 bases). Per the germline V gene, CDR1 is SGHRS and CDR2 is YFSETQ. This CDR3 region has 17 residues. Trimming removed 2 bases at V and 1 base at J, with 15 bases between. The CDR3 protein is CASSFTRTALNTGELFF. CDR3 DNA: TGCGCCAGCAGCTTCACTCGGACAGCTCTGAACACCGGGGAGCTGTTTTTT.

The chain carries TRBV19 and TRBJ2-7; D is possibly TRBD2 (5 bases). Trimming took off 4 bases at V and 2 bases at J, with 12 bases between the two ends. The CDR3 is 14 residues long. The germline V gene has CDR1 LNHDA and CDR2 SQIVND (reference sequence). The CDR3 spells CASSTSGVTYEQYF. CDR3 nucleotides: TGTGCCAGTAGTACTTCCGGGGTTACCTACGAGCAGTACTTC. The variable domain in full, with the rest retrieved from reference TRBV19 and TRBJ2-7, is DGGITQSPKYLFRKEGQNVTLSCEQNLNHDAMYWYRQDPGQGLRLIYYSQIVNDFQKGDIAEGYSVSREKKESFPLTVTSAQKNPTAFYLCASSTSGVTYEQYFGPGTRLTVT.

For the CDR3, the DNA is TGTGCCAGCAGCTTAGTACAGGGGCGACACAATGAGCAGTTCTTC. Protein sequence: CASSLVQGRHNEQFF. The chain uses TRBV7-9 and TRBJ2-1, with 7 nucleotides matching TRBD1. The CDR3 runs to 15 residues. Germline values: CDR1 SEHNR, CDR2 FQNEAQ (reference sequence). The V segment lost 1 base and the J segment 5 bases; nucleotides outside the gene matches: 5. The variable domain in full, completed from reference TRBV7-9 and TRBJ2-1, reads DTGVSQNPRHKITKRGQNVTFRCDPISEHNRLYWYRQTLGQGPEFLTYFQNEAQLEKSRLLSDRFSAERPKGSFSTLEIQRTEQGDSAMYLCASSLVQGRHNEQFFGPGTRLTVL.

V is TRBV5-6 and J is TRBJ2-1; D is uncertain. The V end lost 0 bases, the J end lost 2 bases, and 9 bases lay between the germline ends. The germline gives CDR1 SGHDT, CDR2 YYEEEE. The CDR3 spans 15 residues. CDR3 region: CASSLGPGTYNEQFF. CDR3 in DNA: TGTGCCAGCAGCTTGGGCCCAGGTACCTACAATGAGCAGTTCTTC.

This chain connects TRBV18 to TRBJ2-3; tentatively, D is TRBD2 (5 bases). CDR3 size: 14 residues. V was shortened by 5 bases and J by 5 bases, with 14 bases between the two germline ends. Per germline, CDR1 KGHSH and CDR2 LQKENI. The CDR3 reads CASSILGLGDTQYF. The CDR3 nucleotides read TGTGCCAGCTCAATACTAGGCCTAGGAGATACGCAGTATTTT.

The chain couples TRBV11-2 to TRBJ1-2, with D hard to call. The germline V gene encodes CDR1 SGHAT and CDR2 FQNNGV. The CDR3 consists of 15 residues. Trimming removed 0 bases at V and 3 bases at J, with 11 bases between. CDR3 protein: CASSLDTLSDYGYTF. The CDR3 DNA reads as TGTGCCAGCAGCTTAGATACGCTATCGGACTATGGCTACACCTTC.

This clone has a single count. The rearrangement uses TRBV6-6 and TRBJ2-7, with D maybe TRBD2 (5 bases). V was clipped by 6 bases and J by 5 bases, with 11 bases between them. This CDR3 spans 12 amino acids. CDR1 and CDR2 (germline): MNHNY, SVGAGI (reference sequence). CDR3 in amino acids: CASSGLGNEQYF. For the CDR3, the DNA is TGTGCCAGCAGCGGACTCGGTAACGAGCAGTACTTC.

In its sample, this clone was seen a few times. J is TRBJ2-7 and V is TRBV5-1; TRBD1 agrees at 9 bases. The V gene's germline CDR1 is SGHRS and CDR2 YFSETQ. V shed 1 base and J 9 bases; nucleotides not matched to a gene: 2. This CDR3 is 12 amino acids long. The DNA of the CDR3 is TGCGCCAGCAGCTTGACAGGGGGCGTGCAGTACTTC. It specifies CASSLTGGVQYF.

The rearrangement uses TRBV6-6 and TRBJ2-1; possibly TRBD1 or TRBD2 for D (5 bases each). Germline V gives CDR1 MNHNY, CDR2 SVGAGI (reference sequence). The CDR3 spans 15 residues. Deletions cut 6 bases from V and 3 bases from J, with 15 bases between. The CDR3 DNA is TGTGCCAGCAGCCTAACCCGGGGCCACTACAATGAGCAGTTCTTC. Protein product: CASSLTRGHYNEQFF.

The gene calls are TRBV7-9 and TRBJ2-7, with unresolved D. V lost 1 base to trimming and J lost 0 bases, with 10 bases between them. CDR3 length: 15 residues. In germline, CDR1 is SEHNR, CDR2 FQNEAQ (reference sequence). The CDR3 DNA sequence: TGTGCCAGCAGCTTAGGTCTGATACTCTCCTACGAGCAGTACTTC. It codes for CASSLGLILSYEQYF.

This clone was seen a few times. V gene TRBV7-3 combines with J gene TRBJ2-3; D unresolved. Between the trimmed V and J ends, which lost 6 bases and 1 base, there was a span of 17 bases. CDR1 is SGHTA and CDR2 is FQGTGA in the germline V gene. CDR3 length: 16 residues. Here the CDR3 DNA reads TGTGCCAGCAGTTTATCCACCGTTAGGGGCACAGATACGCAGTATTTT. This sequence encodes CASSLSTVRGTDTQYF.

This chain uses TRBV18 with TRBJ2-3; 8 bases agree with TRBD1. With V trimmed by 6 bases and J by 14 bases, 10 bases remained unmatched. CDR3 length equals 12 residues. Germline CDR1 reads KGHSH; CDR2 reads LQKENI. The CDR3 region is CASSFRGPSPYF. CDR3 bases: TGTGCCAGCTCTTTCAGGGGGCCGTCGCCGTATTTT.

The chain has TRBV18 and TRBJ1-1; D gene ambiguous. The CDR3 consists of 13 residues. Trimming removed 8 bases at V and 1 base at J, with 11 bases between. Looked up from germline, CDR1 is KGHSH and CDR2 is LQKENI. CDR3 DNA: TGTGCCAGCAGAGTGGATGGGAACACTGAAGCTTTCTTT. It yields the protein CASRVDGNTEAFF.

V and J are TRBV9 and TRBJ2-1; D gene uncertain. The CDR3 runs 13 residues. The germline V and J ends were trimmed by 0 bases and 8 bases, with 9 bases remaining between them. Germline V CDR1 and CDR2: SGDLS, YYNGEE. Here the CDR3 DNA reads TGTGCCAGCAGCGTAGGATCTAGATATGAGCAGTTCTTC. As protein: CASSVGSRYEQFF.

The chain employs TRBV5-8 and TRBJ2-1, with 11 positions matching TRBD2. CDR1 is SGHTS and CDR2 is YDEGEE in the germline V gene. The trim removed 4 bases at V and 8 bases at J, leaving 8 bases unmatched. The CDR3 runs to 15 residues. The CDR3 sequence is CASSKGLAGGYEQFF. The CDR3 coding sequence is TGTGCCAGCAGCAAGGGGCTAGCGGGAGGTTATGAGCAGTTCTTC.

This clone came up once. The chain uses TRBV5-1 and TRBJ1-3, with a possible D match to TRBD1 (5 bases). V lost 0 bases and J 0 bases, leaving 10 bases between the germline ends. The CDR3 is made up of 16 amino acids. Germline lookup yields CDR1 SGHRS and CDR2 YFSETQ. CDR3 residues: CASSLGQSYSGNTIYF. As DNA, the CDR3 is TGCGCCAGCAGCTTGGGACAGTCATACTCTGGAAACACCATATATTTT. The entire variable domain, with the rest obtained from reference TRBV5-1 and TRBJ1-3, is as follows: KAGVTQTPRYLIKTRGQQVTLSCSPISGHRSVSWYQQTPGQGLQFLFEYFSETQRNKGNFPGRFSGRQFSNSRSEMNVSTLELGDSALYLCASSLGQSYSGNTIYFGEGSWLTVV.